This entry features one TCR beta chain sequence. The PCR ran on 60 Vbeta and 13 Jbeta primers. Repertoires were generated with immunoSEQ multiplex PCR, while TCRdb's copy carries only in-frame clones and drops some. The data show approximately 76,000 clones, 65% to 75% seen once. CDR3 length equals 15 residues. Trimming pared 3 bases from V and 2 bases from J, leaving 11 bases between. Germline lookup yields CDR1 KGHSH and CDR2 LQKENI. The sample comes from a study of cytomegalovirus exposure and HLA in healthy donors. The chain recombines TRBV18 with TRBJ1-5; maybe TRBD1 (5 bases). The sequenced sample was PBMCs. The TCR comes from a woman between 40 and 55 years old in good health and CMV-seropositive. The CDR3 DNA reads as TGTGCCAGCTCACCTCAGGGCACCGGCAATCAGCCCCAGCATTTT. Its protein product is CASSPQGTGNQPQHF.